These 28 T cell receptor beta chains came from one sample sequenced in a study of blood T cells in healthy people across ages. Sample-barcoded 5' priming and a J-beta primer mix drove a second PCR of about 7 to 11 cycles. TCRdb fed the 5' RACE reads into MiXCR, producing one record per CDR3 protein. The repertoire has some 640,000 distinct CDR3 sequences, 49% of them found once; the top ten carry around 32%. The sequenced material came from blood. These receptors were taken from a woman in her sixties or seventies in good health.

The CDR3 reads CASSLGFSFLSYNEQFF. In nucleotides, the CDR3 is TGTGCCAGCAGCTTAGGATTTTCATTTTTATCCTACAATGAGCAGTTCTTC. J is TRBJ2-1 and V is TRBV7-2; D uncertain. The CDR3 contains 17 residues. From germline, CDR1 is SGHTA and CDR2 FQGNSA. V lost 1 base, J lost 1 base, and 14 bases lay in between.

The chain recombines TRBV20-1 with TRBJ2-5; TRBD2 matches at 8 bases. CDR1 is DFQATT, CDR2 SNEGSKA, per germline (reference sequence). This CDR3 comprises 14 residues. The trim removed 5 bases at V and 4 bases at J, leaving 9 bases unmatched. CDR3 sequence: CSARQGLAGETQYF. CDR3 DNA sequence: TGCAGTGCTCGCCAAGGGCTAGCGGGAGAGACCCAGTACTTC.

The J gene is TRBJ2-3, the V gene TRBV5-1; 7 positions match TRBD1. The CDR3 is 15 residues long. Germline V CDR1 and CDR2: SGHRS, YFSETQ. V lost 4 bases to trimming and J lost 7 bases; unmatched junction nucleotides: 12. Here the CDR3 DNA reads TGCGCCAGCAGCGCCTCCGGGACAGCACAATATACGCAGTATTTT. This encodes CASSASGTAQYTQYF.

With respect to this clonotype: Compared with germline, one end of the junction differs, possibly owing to a read error. Written as DNA, the CDR3 is TGTACCAGCAGCACCAGACCTAGAACTCTGAACACTGAAGCTTTCTTT. Translating gives CTSSTRPRTLNTEAFF. The gene calls are TRBV3-1 and TRBJ1-1; no definite D call. CDR3 length equals 16 residues. Per germline, CDR1 LGHDT and CDR2 YNNKEL (reference sequence). The whole variable domain, remainder taken from reference TRBV3-1 and TRBJ1-1, is DTAVSQTPKYLVTQMGNDKSIKCEQNLGHDTMYWYKQDSKKFLKIMFSYNNKELIINETVPNRFSPKSPDKAHLNLHINSLELGDSAVYFCTSSTRPRTLNTEAFFGQGTRLTVV.

This clonotype was found a few times. The V call is TRBV29-1, the J call TRBJ1-2, with no clear D. The CDR3 runs to 13 residues. V lost 0 bases to trimming and J lost 8 bases, with 13 bases between them. The germline gives CDR1 SQVTM, CDR2 ANQGSEA. CDR3 DNA: TGCAGCGTTGAAGAAAGCTCCCGTGGCGGCTACACCTTC. Its protein is CSVEESSRGGYTF.

This rearrangement joins TRBV29-1 to TRBJ2-7, with TRBD2 matching over 14 bases. Trimming at V came to 3 bases and at J to 5 bases, leaving 6 bases not matched to a gene. The CDR3 is 15 residues long. CDR1 SQVTM and CDR2 ANQGSEA come from the germline V gene. In DNA form, the CDR3 reads TGCAGCGTTGAGGGACTAGCGGGAGTAATCGACGAGCAGTACTTC. It specifies CSVEGLAGVIDEQYF.

This clonotype was seen only a few times. The chain is built from TRBV15 and TRBJ2-3; D could derive from TRBD1 or TRBD2 (5 bases each). The germline V gene encodes CDR1 LNHNV and CDR2 YYDKDF (reference sequence). The CDR3 length is 16 residues. Between the trimmed V and J ends, which lost 0 bases and 2 bases, there was a span of 12 bases. In nucleotides, the CDR3 is TGTGCCACCAGCAGAGACACCCACGGGGCCACAGATACGCAGTATTTT. Protein: CATSRDTHGATDTQYF.

The chain couples TRBV7-3 to TRBJ2-1; a weak D match, TRBD2 (5 bases). The CDR3 consists of 17 residues. The V gene lost 4 bases and the J gene lost 7 bases, with 23 bases spanning the gap. Germline V gene data show CDR1 as SGHTA and CDR2 as FQGTGA. CDR3 in DNA: TGTGCCAGCAGCTCGCAGACGAGAGGGAAGTCGAGGAATGAGCAGTTCTTC. This encodes CASSSQTRGKSRNEQFF.

The rearrangement links TRBV6-5 to TRBJ1-1; no clear D gene. Deletions cut 2 bases from V and 0 bases from J, with 7 bases between. CDR3 length equals 14 residues. Germline values: CDR1 MNHEY, CDR2 SVGAGI. The CDR3 region is CASSYGQMNTEAFF. CDR3 coding DNA: TGTGCCAGCAGTTACGGCCAGATGAACACTGAAGCTTTCTTT.

This clonotype was found a few times. The chain carries TRBV28 and TRBJ1-6; 9 nucleotides agree with TRBD1. This CDR3 is 13 amino acids long. Germline V CDR1 and CDR2: MDHEN, SYDVKM. The V gene end was trimmed by 6 bases and the J gene end by 10 bases; junction bases not matched to a gene: 4. The DNA for the CDR3 is TGTGCCAGCAGGAGGGACAGGGCATCACCCCTCCACTTT. Translation: CASRRDRASPLHF.

In its sample, this clonotype was seen many times. This chain links TRBV5-1 with TRBJ2-5, with TRBD2 matching over 13 bases. Trimming at V came to 7 bases and at J to 2 bases, leaving 14 bases not matched to a gene. Germline V gene lookup returns CDR1 SGHRS and CDR2 YFSETQ. The CDR3 is 18 amino acids. This chain's CDR3 is CASAAGTSGNVLQETQYF. The DNA of the CDR3 is TGCGCCAGCGCGGCAGGGACTAGCGGGAACGTTCTACAAGAGACCCAGTACTTC.

The chain joins TRBV7-9 to TRBJ2-7; TRBD2 might be the D (6 bases). Germline V gene lookup returns CDR1 SEHNR and CDR2 FQNEAQ (reference sequence). This CDR3 spans 14 amino acids. V was clipped by 0 bases and J by 7 bases, with 13 bases between them. CDR3 in DNA: TGTGCCAGCAGCTTAGCGCGGGGCAGTAATGAGCAGTACTTC. Protein: CASSLARGSNEQYF.

V is TRBV29-1 and J is TRBJ2-3; 10 bases are a match to TRBD2. Germline CDR1 and CDR2: SQVTM and ANQGSEA. The CDR3 is 16 amino acids. V lost 5 bases, J lost 1 base, and 9 bases stayed unmatched. This CDR3 is CSVISVGTSGTDTQYF. DNA of the CDR3: TGCAGCGTTATCAGCGTCGGGACTAGCGGCACAGATACGCAGTATTTT.

This sequence joins TRBV27 and TRBJ2-1; 13 bases line up with TRBD2. Germline V lookup: CDR1 MNHEY, CDR2 SMNVEV (reference sequence). The CDR3 length is 13 residues. V lost 4 bases, J lost 10 bases, and 1 base stayed unmatched. The chain's CDR3 is CASSWGLAGEQFF. CDR3 bases: TGTGCCAGCAGTTGGGGACTAGCGGGAGAGCAGTTCTTC.

The CDR3 DNA follows: TGTGCCAGCAGACCGGCGCGGGAGGGCCGGTCGCAGTTCTTC. It is translated as CASRPAREGRSQFF. The gene calls are TRBV7-2 and TRBJ2-1, with 9 bases aligning to TRBD2. The CDR3 extends over 14 amino acids. J lost 12 bases, V lost 6 bases, and 12 bases had no gene match. Germline V gene sequence: CDR1 SGHTA, CDR2 FQGNSA.

V gene TRBV28 combines with J gene TRBJ2-5; D not resolved. V dropped 3 bases and J dropped 4 bases, with 6 bases sitting between them. The CDR3 is 12 residues long. The V gene's germline CDR1 is MDHEN and CDR2 SYDVKM. This CDR3 is CASSFDPETQYF. The CDR3 DNA reads TGTGCCAGCAGTTTTGACCCAGAGACCCAGTACTTC. The full variable domain, completed using reference TRBV28 and TRBJ2-5, is DVKVTQSSRYLVKRTGEKVFLECVQDMDHENMFWYRQDPGLGLRLIYFSYDVKMKEKGDIPEGYSVSREKKERFSLILESASTNQTSMYLCASSFDPETQYFGPGTRLLVL.

This chain joins TRBV19 and TRBJ2-6; D not certain. This CDR3 is 15 amino acids long. Trimming left V 3 bases short and J 0 bases short, with 6 bases between. The germline gives CDR1 LNHDA, CDR2 SQIVND (reference sequence). DNA for the CDR3: TGTGCCAGTAGTATCCGCGCCTCTGGGGCCAACGTCCTGACTTTC. Translation: CASSIRASGANVLTF.

The rearrangement uses TRBV10-3 and TRBJ1-5; D remains unclear. The CDR3 length is 15 residues. Germline V gene data show CDR1 as ENHRY and CDR2 as SYGVKD. Trimming stripped 2 bases from V and 0 bases from J, with 8 bases between. This chain's CDR3 is CAISESDGSNQPQHF. Written as DNA, the CDR3 is TGTGCCATCAGTGAGAGTGACGGTAGCAATCAGCCCCAGCATTTT.

The rearrangement uses TRBV20-1 and TRBJ1-2; TRBD1 agrees at 9 bases. This CDR3 comprises 14 residues. Germline CDR1 DFQATT, CDR2 SNEGSKA (reference sequence). Unmatched junction bases numbered 8, after V lost 5 bases and J lost 4 bases. The DNA of the CDR3 is TGCAGTGCTCTCGGGACAGGGAAGATCTATGGCTACACCTTC. The encoded protein is CSALGTGKIYGYTF.

The V call is TRBV29-1, the J call TRBJ2-4; 8 bases match TRBD2. After removal of 1 base from V and 8 bases from J, the junction contained 4 bases not matched to a gene. This CDR3 is 13 amino acids long. Germline CDR1 SQVTM, CDR2 ANQGSEA. The DNA of the CDR3 is TGCAGCGTTGAAGCGGGGCGGGGGGACATTCAGTACTTC. Encoded protein: CSVEAGRGDIQYF.

This chain uses TRBV6-5 with TRBJ2-1; no clear D gene. The CDR3 contains 11 residues. V was cut by 3 bases and J by 9 bases, with 6 bases left in between. Germline lookup yields CDR1 MNHEY and CDR2 SVGAGI. The CDR3 loop is CASSYKGEQFF. The CDR3 DNA reads as TGTGCCAGCAGTTATAAGGGTGAGCAGTTCTTC.

This clonotype was seen a few times. The V and J genes are TRBV29-1 and TRBJ2-3; D gene uncertain. Germline CDR1 SQVTM, CDR2 ANQGSEA. Trimming took off 5 bases at V and 1 base at J, with 7 bases between the two ends. The CDR3 contains 12 residues. The CDR3 DNA follows: TGCAGCGTTCAGAGCGGCACAGATACGCAGTATTTT. This sequence encodes CSVQSGTDTQYF.

This sequence joins TRBV20-1 and TRBJ2-7; D assignment may be TRBD1 or TRBD2 (5 bases each). The germline gives CDR1 DFQATT, CDR2 SNEGSKA (reference sequence). The CDR3 length is 12 residues. V was clipped by 8 bases and J by 7 bases, with 18 bases between them. The CDR3 here is CSLLVWGNEQYF. CDR3 DNA sequence: TGCAGTCTACTAGTATGGGGCAATGAGCAGTACTTC.

The genes are TRBV9 and TRBJ2-1, with 11 nucleotides matching TRBD2. V lost 3 bases, J lost 7 bases, and 6 bases stayed unmatched. The CDR3 extends over 15 amino acids. Germline V gene data show CDR1 as SGDLS and CDR2 as YYNGEE. As DNA, the CDR3 is TGTGCCAGCAGCGATAGCGGGAGGGCGGGGAATGAGCAGTTCTTC. Residues: CASSDSGRAGNEQFF.

This clonotype showed up many times. The chain uses TRBV7-2 and TRBJ2-7, with a possible D match to TRBD2 (6 bases). Trimming left V 2 bases short and J 6 bases short, with 11 bases between. CDR1 is SGHTA, CDR2 FQGNSA, per germline. The CDR3 consists of 13 residues. The CDR3 DNA follows: TGTGCCAGCAGCTTAATCGGGAGCCCCGAGCAGTACTTC. Protein sequence: CASSLIGSPEQYF.

This clonotype was seen more than once but under ten times. Here the CDR3 DNA reads TGTGCCAGCAGAAGAGGAGCAAGAGAGACCCAGTACTTC. Translation: CASRRGARETQYF. The V gene is TRBV6-5, the J gene TRBJ2-5; D is unclear. Germline V gives CDR1 MNHEY, CDR2 SVGAGI. The CDR3 consists of 13 residues. V shed 6 bases and J shed 4 bases, with 12 bases lying between them.

The genes are TRBV6-2 or TRBV6-3 and TRBJ1-2; possible D gene TRBD1, 6 bases. V lost 8 bases and J 6 bases, leaving 22 bases between the germline ends. This CDR3 has 15 residues. Looked up from germline, CDR1 is MNHEY and CDR2 is SVGEGT. The CDR3 reads CASEESSLGGDGYTF. DNA of the CDR3: TGTGCCAGCGAGGAGTCCAGCCTCGGGGGCGATGGCTACACCTTC.

V is TRBV9 and J is TRBJ2-5; 13 nucleotides line up with TRBD2. The length of the CDR3 is 14 residues. Germline CDR1 SGDLS, CDR2 YYNGEE. V was pared by 4 bases and J by 11 bases, with 8 bases of the junction left unmatched. Written as DNA, the CDR3 is TGTGCCAGCAGCCCCACCGGGACTAGCGGGGAGCAGTACTTC. Translating it yields CASSPTGTSGEQYF.